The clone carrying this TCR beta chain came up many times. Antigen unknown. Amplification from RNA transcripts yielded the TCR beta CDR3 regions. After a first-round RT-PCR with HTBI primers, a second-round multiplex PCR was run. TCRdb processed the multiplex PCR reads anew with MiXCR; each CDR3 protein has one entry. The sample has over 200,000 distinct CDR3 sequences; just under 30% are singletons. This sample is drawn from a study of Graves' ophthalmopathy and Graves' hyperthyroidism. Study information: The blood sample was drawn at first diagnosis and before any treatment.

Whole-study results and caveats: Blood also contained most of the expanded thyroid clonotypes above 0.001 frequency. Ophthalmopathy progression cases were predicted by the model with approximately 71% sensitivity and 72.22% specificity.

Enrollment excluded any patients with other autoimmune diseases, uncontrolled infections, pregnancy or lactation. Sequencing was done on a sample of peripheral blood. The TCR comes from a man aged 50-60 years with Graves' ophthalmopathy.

CDR3 nucleotide sequence: TGTGCCAGCAGACGACAGGGGAGCTCCTATAATTCACCCCTCCACTTT. The encoded protein is CASRRQGSSYNSPLHF. The V call is TRBV2, the J call TRBJ1-6; 8 positions agree with TRBD1. Germline loops: CDR1 SNHLY, CDR2 FYNNEI. After removal of 6 bases from V and 0 bases from J, the junction contained 4 bases not matched to a gene. The CDR3 totals 16 residues.